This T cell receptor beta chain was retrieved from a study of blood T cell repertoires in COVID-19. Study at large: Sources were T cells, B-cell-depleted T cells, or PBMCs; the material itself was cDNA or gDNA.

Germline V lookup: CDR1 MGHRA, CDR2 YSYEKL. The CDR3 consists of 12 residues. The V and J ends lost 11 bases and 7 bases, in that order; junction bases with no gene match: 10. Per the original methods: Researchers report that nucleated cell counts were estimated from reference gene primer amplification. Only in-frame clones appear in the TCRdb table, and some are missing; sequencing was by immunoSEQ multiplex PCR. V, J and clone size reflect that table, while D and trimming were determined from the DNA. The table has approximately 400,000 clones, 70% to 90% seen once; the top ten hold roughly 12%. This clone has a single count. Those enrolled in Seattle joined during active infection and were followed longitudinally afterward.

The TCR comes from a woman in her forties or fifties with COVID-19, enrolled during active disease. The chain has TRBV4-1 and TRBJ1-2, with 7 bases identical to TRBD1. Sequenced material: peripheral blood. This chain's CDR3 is CAGLGGLGGYTF. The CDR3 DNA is TGCGCCGGCCTAGGGGGCTTGGGTGGCTACACCTTC.